Listed below are T cell receptor beta chains from one sample, sequenced in a study of cytomegalovirus exposure and HLA in healthy donors. Data came from immunoSEQ multiplex PCR; TCRdb stores just in-frame clones and leaves some out. The repertoire holds under 200,000 clones, with around two thirds as singletons. The sample was PBMCs. The receptors originated from a man over 45 in good health and CMV-seronegative. Each CDR3 is given with its conserved first and last residue.

j_call,v_call,cdr3_aa
TRBJ2-3,TRBV19,CASSARRLAGDYVDTQYF
TRBJ1-1,TRBV11-2,CASSLRGTEAFF
TRBJ1-5,TRBV7-2,CASSLGTGGSQPQHF
TRBJ1-1,TRBV5-6,CASSETGIRGTEAFF
TRBJ2-7,TRBV13,CASSLTGITYEQYF
TRBJ2-1,TRBV13,CASSLSGQGSYNEQFF
TRBJ2-5,TRBV5-1,CASSPGSGMPETQYF
TRBJ2-1,TRBV9,CASSVGGTTPINNEQFF
TRBJ2-4,TRBV21-1,CASSKVDKRGVPKNIQYF
TRBJ2-2,TRBV7-9,CASSYEPGLAGGYTGELFF
-,TRBV28,CASTTQAHIHEQYF
TRBJ1-4,TRBV7-2,CASSLGLFEKLFF
TRBJ2-5,TRBV28,CASSAGKETQYF
TRBJ2-4,TRBV18,CASSPGGARNIQYF
TRBJ2-3,TRBV28,CASSYDRGRVPDTQYF
TRBJ2-3,TRBV5-4,CASSSWTGIDTQYF
TRBJ2-5,TRBV27,CASSLGAGTLQETQYF
TRBJ1-1,TRBV11-2,CASSLVGTGEAFF
-,TRBV28,CASRSRGLFHEQYF
TRBJ1-5,TRBV12-5,CASGSQPETRVTQHF
TRBJ1-5,TRBV4-2,CASSHSDRDLDQPQHF
TRBJ1-4,TRBV5-1,CASSPQGTTNEKLFF
TRBJ2-7,TRBV5-1,CASSSDRAPYEQYF
TRBJ2-7,TRBV19,CASSLTGGSPSYEQYF
TRBJ1-1,TRBV5-6,CASSPGTGDMNTEAFF
TRBJ2-7,TRBV9,CASSALPGQGTYEQYF
TRBJ1-1,TRBV28,CASRPTGGTTEAFF
TRBJ1-6,TRBV27,CASRRTGDYNSPLHF
TRBJ1-2,TRBV5-1,CASSLSTGGVGYTF
TRBJ1-2,TRBV2,CASRILEGAIGYGYTF
TRBJ1-5,TRBV19,CASSRTDGQPQHF
TRBJ2-7,TRBV7-2,CASSRVSSGGSYEQYF
TRBJ1-3,TRBV7-9,CASSMGPRGLSGNTIYF
TRBJ2-1,TRBV6-6,CASSIPGQGNEQFF
TRBJ2-2,TRBV28,CASSLWGQGSSGELFF
TRBJ2-5,TRBV6-1,CASSRVGETQYF
TRBJ2-1,TRBV5-1,CASSSGGGGAHEQFF
TRBJ2-7,TRBV27,CASSRGYEQYF
TRBJ2-1,TRBV5-5,CASSFSFGTEEFF
TRBJ1-1,TRBV4-1,CASSQPRDRASRDMNTEAFF
TRBJ1-2,TRBV23-1,CASSQQGNYGYTF
TRBJ1-1,TRBV7-8,CASSLEGQNTEAFF
TRBJ2-4,TRBV27,CASKVGTGANIQYF
-,TRBV29-1,CSVEAWDRASYEQYF
TRBJ2-2,TRBV28,CASRTQGTGELFF
TRBJ1-1,TRBV6-5,CASTSGPEAFF
TRBJ2-5,TRBV7-2,CASSYPGGETQYF
TRBJ1-1,TRBV7-9,CASSLGGTGVMNTEAFF
TRBJ2-7,TRBV5-1,CASSLEPGGQYEQYF
TRBJ2-7,TRBV7-9,CASSPGPGLAGYEQYF
TRBJ1-2,TRBV19,CASWDRALSYGYTF
TRBJ2-7,TRBV9,CASSVAAGVGYEQYF